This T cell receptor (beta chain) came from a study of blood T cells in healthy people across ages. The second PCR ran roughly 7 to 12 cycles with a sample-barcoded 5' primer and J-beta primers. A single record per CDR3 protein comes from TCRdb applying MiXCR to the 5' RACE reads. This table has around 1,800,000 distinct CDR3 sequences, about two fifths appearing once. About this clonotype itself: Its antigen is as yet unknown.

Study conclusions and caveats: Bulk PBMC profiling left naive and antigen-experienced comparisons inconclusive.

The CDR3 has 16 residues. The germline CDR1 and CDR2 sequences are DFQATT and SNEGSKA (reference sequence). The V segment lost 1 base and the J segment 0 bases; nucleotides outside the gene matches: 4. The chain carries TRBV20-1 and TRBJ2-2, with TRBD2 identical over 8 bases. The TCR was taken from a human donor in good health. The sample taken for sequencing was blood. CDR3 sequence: CSARVAGPSNTGELFF. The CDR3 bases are TGCAGTGCTAGAGTAGCGGGGCCATCGAACACCGGGGAGCTGTTTTTT.